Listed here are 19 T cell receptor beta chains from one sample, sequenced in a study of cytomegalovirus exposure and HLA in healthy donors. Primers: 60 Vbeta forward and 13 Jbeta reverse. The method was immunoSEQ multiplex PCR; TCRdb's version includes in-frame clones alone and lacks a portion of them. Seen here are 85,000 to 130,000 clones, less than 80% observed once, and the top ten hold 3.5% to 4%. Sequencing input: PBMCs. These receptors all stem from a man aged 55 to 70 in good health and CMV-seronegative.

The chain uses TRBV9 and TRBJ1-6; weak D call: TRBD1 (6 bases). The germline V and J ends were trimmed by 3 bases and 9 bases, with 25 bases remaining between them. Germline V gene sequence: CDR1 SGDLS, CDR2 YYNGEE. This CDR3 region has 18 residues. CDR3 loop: CASSEGPTGFDVSSPLHF. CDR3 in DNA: TGTGCCAGCAGCGAGGGACCCACAGGGTTTGATGTCAGTTCACCCCTCCACTTT.

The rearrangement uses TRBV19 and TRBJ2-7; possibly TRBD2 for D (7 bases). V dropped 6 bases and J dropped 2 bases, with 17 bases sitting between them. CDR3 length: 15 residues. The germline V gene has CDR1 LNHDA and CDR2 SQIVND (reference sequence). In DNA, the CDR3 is TGTGCCAGTAGCACGGCGGCGGGGGCAGCCTACGAGCAGTACTTC. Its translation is CASSTAAGAAYEQYF.

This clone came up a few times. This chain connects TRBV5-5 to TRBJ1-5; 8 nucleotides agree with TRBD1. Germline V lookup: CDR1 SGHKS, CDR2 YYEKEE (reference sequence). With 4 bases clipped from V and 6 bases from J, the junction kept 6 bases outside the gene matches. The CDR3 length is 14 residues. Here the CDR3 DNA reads TGTGCCAGCAGCCCTTCAGGGGGCACTCAGCCCCAGCATTTT. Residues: CASSPSGGTQPQHF.

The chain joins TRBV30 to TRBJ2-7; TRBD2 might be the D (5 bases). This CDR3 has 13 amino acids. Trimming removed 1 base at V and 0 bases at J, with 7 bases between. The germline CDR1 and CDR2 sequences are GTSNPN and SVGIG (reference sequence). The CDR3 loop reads CAWSAGNSYEQYF. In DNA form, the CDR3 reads TGTGCCTGGAGTGCCGGGAACTCCTACGAGCAGTACTTC.

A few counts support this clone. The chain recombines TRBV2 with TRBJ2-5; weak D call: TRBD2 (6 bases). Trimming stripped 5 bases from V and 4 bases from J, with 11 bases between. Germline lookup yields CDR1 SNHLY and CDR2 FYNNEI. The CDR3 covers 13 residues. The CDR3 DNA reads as TGTGCCAGCAGTCTGACTAGACGAGAGACCCAGTACTTC. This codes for CASSLTRRETQYF. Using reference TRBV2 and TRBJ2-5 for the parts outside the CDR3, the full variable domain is EPEVTQTPSHQVTQMGQEVILRCVPISNHLYFYWYRQILGQKVEFLVSFYNNEISEKSEIFDDQFSVERPDGSNFTLKIRSTKLEDSAMYFCASSLTRRETQYFGPGTRLLVL.

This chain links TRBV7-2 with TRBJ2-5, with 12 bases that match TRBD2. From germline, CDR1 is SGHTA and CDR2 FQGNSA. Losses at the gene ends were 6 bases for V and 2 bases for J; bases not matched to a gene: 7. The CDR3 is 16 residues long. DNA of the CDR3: TGTGCCAGCAGTAGGACTAGCGGGGAGGGACAAGAGACCCAGTACTTC. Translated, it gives CASSRTSGEGQETQYF. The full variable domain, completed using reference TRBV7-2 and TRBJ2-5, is GAGVSQSPSNKVTEKGKDVELRCDPISGHTALYWYRQSLGQGLEFLIYFQGNSAPDKSGLPSDRFSAERTGGSVSTLTIQRTQQEDSAVYLCASSRTSGEGQETQYFGPGTRLLVL.

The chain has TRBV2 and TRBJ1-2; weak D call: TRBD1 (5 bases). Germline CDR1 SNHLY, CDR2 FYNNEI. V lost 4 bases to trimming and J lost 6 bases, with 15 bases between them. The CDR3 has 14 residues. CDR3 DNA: TGTGCCAGCAGTGGGAGTAGGGGCCGCGATGGCTACACCTTC. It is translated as CASSGSRGRDGYTF.

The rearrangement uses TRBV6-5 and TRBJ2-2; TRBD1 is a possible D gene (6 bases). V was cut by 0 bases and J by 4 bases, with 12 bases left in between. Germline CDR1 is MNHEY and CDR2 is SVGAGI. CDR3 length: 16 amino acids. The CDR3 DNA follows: TGTGCCAGCAGTTACTCACAGGGCCGGACCACCGGGGAGCTGTTTTTT. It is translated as CASSYSQGRTTGELFF.

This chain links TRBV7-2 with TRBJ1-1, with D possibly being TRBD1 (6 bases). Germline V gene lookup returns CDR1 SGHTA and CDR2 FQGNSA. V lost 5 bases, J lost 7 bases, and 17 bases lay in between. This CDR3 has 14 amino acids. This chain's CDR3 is CASSLWEGDIEAFF. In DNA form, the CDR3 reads TGTGCCAGCAGCCTCTGGGAGGGGGACATTGAAGCTTTCTTT.

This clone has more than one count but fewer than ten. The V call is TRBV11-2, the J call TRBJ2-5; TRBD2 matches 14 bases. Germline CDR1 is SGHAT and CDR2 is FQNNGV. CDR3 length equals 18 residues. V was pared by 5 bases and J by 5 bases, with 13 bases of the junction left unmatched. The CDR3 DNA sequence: TGTGCCAGCAGCACCCGCTTCCGGACTAGCGGGGGGACGGAGACCCAGTACTTC. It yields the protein CASSTRFRTSGGTETQYF. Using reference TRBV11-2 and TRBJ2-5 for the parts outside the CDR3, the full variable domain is EAGVAQSPRYKIIEKRQSVAFWCNPISGHATLYWYQQILGQGPKLLIQFQNNGVVDDSQLPKDRFSAERLKGVDSTLKIQPAKLEDSAVYLCASSTRFRTSGGTETQYFGPGTRLLVL.

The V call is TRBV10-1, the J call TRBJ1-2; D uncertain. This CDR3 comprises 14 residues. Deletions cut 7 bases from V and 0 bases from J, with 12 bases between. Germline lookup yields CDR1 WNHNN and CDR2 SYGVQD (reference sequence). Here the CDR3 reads CASTPGLPNYGYTF. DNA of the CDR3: TGCGCCAGCACCCCGGGTCTACCTAACTATGGCTACACCTTC.

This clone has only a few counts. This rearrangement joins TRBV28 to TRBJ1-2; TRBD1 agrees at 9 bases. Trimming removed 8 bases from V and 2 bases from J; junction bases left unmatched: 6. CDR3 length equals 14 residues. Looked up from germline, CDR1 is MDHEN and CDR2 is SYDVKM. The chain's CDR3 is CASGGDRANYGYTF. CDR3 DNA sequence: TGTGCCAGCGGCGGGGACAGGGCAAACTATGGCTACACCTTC.

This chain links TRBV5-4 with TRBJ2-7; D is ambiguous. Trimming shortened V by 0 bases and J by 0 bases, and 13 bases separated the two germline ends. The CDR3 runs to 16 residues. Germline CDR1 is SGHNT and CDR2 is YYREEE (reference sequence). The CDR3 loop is CASSLAGPLSSYEQYV. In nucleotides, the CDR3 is TGTGCCAGCAGCTTGGCAGGCCCGCTGAGCTCCTACGAGCAGTACGTC.

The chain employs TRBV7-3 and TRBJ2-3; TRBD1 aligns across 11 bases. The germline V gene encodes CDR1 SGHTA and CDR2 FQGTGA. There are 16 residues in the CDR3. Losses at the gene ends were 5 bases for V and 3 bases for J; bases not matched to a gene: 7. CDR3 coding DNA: TGTGCCAGCAGCCAGGTCGGACAGGGGGCTACAGATACGCAGTATTTT. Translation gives CASSQVGQGATDTQYF.

The CDR3 loop is CASSTQGAVQPQHF. For the CDR3, the DNA is TGTGCCAGTAGTACACAGGGGGCAGTTCAGCCCCAGCATTTT. This sequence joins TRBV19 and TRBJ1-5, with 9 bases fitting TRBD1. CDR1 is LNHDA and CDR2 is SQIVND in the germline V gene (reference sequence). The CDR3 is 14 residues long. The J segment lost 6 bases and the V segment lost 4 bases, leaving 4 bases of the junction unmatched. Variable domain in full (rest from reference TRBV19 and TRBJ1-5): DGGITQSPKYLFRKEGQNVTLSCEQNLNHDAMYWYRQDPGQGLRLIYYSQIVNDFQKGDIAEGYSVSREKKESFPLTVTSAQKNPTAFYLCASSTQGAVQPQHFGDGTRLSIL.

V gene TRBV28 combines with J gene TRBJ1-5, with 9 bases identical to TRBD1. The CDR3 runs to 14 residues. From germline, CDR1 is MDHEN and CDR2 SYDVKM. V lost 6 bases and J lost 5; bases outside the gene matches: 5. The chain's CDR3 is CASSLTGGYQPQHF. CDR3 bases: TGTGCCAGCAGCCTTACAGGGGGCTATCAGCCCCAGCATTTT.

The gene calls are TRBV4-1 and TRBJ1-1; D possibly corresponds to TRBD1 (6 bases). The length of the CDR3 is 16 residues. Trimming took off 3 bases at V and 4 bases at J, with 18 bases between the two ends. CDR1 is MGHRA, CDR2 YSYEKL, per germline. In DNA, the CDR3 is TGCGCCAGCAGCCACCCACAGGGTAGTGTGAGCACTGAAGCTTTCTTT. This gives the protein CASSHPQGSVSTEAFF.

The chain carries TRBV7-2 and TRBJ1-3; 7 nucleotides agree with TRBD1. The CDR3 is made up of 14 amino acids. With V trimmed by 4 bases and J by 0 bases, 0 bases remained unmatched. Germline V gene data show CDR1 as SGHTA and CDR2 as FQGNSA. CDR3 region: CASSSGGSGNTIYF. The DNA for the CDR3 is TGTGCCAGCAGCTCAGGGGGCTCTGGAAACACCATATATTTT.

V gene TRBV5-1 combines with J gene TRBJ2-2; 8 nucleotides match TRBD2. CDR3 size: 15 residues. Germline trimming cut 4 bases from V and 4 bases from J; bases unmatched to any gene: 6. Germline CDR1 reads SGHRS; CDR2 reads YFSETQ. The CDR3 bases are TGCGCCAGCAGCAGCCGGGGGGGGTCCACCGGGGAGCTGTTTTTT. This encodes CASSSRGGSTGELFF. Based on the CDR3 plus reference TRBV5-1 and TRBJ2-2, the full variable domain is KAGVTQTPRYLIKTRGQQVTLSCSPISGHRSVSWYQQTPGQGLQFLFEYFSETQRNKGNFPGRFSGRQFSNSRSEMNVSTLELGDSALYLCASSSRGGSTGELFFGEGSRLTVL.